This passage covers 12 T cell receptor beta chains from one sample sequenced in a study of shared clonotypes between healthy human individuals. Assay: immunoSEQ multiplex PCR; the TCRdb copy retains only in-frame clones and omits some. The table includes 450,000 to 500,000 clones, approximately 78% detected once. Sequencing was carried out using PBMCs. The receptors here all came from a woman aged 35 to 49 in good health. Some clones in this sample may be carry-over from other donors' samples.

V usage is TRBV7-2 and J usage is TRBJ2-7, with 10 bases identical to TRBD2. Germline V CDR1 and CDR2: SGHTA, FQGNSA. V lost 5 bases to trimming and J lost 6 bases; unmatched junction nucleotides: 22. This CDR3 region has 19 residues. The CDR3 DNA sequence: TGTGCCAGCAGCCTACTGCCCCTAGCGGGAGAGCCCCAATTGAGCGAGCAGTACTTC. This encodes CASSLLPLAGEPQLSEQYF. Full variable domain (remainder filled in from reference TRBV7-2 and TRBJ2-7): GAGVSQSPSNKVTEKGKDVELRCDPISGHTALYWYRQSLGQGLEFLIYFQGNSAPDKSGLPSDRFSAERTGGSVSTLTIQRTQQEDSAVYLCASSLLPLAGEPQLSEQYFGPGTRLTVT.

V usage is TRBV28 and J usage is TRBJ2-7; TRBD1 aligns across 9 bases. Germline-derived CDR1 and CDR2 are MDHEN and SYDVKM. The CDR3 has 14 residues. The J segment lost 6 bases and the V segment lost 3 bases, leaving 6 bases of the junction unmatched. The CDR3 bases are TGTGCCAGCAGTTTTGTGGACAGGGGCGGCGAGCAGTACTTC. Amino acids: CASSFVDRGGEQYF.

This clone was detected only a few times. The chain joins TRBV11-2 to TRBJ2-7, with TRBD2 matching over 9 bases. CDR1 and CDR2 (germline): SGHAT, FQNNGV. The CDR3 covers 14 residues. After removal of 3 bases from V and 6 bases from J, the junction contained 6 bases not matched to a gene. The CDR3 DNA follows: TGTGCCAGCAGCTTTCGGCGGGAGGGACTCGAGCAGTACTTC. This encodes CASSFRREGLEQYF.

This sequence joins TRBV7-9 and TRBJ2-1, with D unresolved. Trimming stripped 0 bases from V and 5 bases from J, with 2 bases between. The germline CDR1 and CDR2 sequences are SEHNR and FQNEAQ (reference sequence). The CDR3 runs to 12 residues. The CDR3 DNA sequence: TGTGCCAGCAGCTTAGCGGACAATGAGCAGTTCTTC. Its protein product is CASSLADNEQFF.

With regard to this clone: This may arise from a read error, as a much more abundant clone is one base away. This rearrangement joins TRBV7-2 to TRBJ2-2; no firm D call. This CDR3 region has 14 residues. The germline CDR1 and CDR2 sequences are SGHTA and FQGNSA. The CDR3 spells CASSLFRNTRELFF. The CDR3 DNA follows: TGTGCCAGCAGCTTATTCAGGAACACCAGGGAGCTGTTTTTT.

The chain uses TRBV5-6 and TRBJ1-3; no definite D call. CDR1 SGHDT and CDR2 YYEEEE come from the germline V gene. The CDR3 runs 16 residues. Trimming stripped 1 base from V and 0 bases from J, with 11 bases between. The CDR3 bases are TGTGCCAGCAGCTTGTTAGACTGGTCCTCTGGAAACACCATATATTTT. Translation: CASSLLDWSSGNTIYF. The complete variable domain, with remaining parts taken from reference TRBV5-6 and TRBJ1-3, reads DAGVTQSPTHLIKTRGQQVTLRCSPKSGHDTVSWYQQALGQGPQFIFQYYEEEERQRGNFPDRFSGHQFPNYSSELNVNALLLGDSALYLCASSLLDWSSGNTIYFGEGSWLTVV.

The chain joins TRBV25-1 to TRBJ2-7; no clear D gene. The CDR3 runs to 11 residues. Germline assignment: CDR1 MGHDK and CDR2 SYGVNS. Trimming shortened V by 4 bases and J by 4 bases, and 5 bases separated the two germline ends. Here the CDR3 reads CASSATYEQYF. The CDR3 coding sequence is TGTGCCAGCAGTGCCACATACGAGCAGTACTTC.

J is TRBJ1-3 and V is TRBV15; D not resolved. V dropped 0 bases and J dropped 4 bases, with 7 bases sitting between them. CDR1 is LNHNV, CDR2 YYDKDF, per germline (reference sequence). This CDR3 has 14 amino acids. The CDR3 protein is CATSRDLEGNTIYF. The CDR3 DNA reads TGTGCCACCAGCAGAGATCTGGAGGGAAACACCATATATTTT.

A word on this clone: This sample includes further DNA sequences coding for the same CDR3. The chain carries TRBV28 and TRBJ2-5; 14 nucleotides align to TRBD2. This CDR3 has 16 amino acids. Germline loops: CDR1 MDHEN, CDR2 SYDVKM. Germline trimming cut 5 bases from V and 4 bases from J; bases unmatched to any gene: 6. The CDR3 coding sequence is TGTGCCAGCAGTCCAGGGACTAGCGGGAGCGGAGAGACCCAGTACTTC. Translated: CASSPGTSGSGETQYF. The full variable domain, its missing parts supplied by reference TRBV28 and TRBJ2-5, is DVKVTQSSRYLVKRTGEKVFLECVQDMDHENMFWYRQDPGLGLRLIYFSYDVKMKEKGDIPEGYSVSREKKERFSLILESASTNQTSMYLCASSPGTSGSGETQYFGPGTRLLVL.

The chain uses TRBV19 and TRBJ2-1; 7 bases align to TRBD2. V was clipped by 4 bases and J by 10 bases; unmatched bases: 13. This CDR3 comprises 15 residues. From germline, CDR1 is LNHDA and CDR2 SQIVND (reference sequence). CDR3 in DNA: TGTGCCAGTAGTAACCAGCTAGCGGACCGTGCCGAGCAGTTCTTC. It translates to CASSNQLADRAEQFF.

This clone came up once. V and J are TRBV6-6 and TRBJ2-1; D is uncertain. From germline, CDR1 is MNHNY and CDR2 SVGAGI (reference sequence). V lost 7 bases and J lost 4, with 11 bases in between. The CDR3 extends over 13 amino acids. The DNA of the CDR3 is TGTGCCAGCACGGAGACCCATTACAATGAGCAGTTCTTC. It codes for CASTETHYNEQFF.

This chain uses TRBV4-3 with TRBJ2-3; tentatively, D is TRBD1 (6 bases). The CDR3 has 18 residues. Germline loops: CDR1 LGHNA, CDR2 YSLEER. The germline V and J ends were trimmed by 4 bases and 3 bases, with 23 bases remaining between them. In DNA form, the CDR3 reads TGCGCCAGCAGCCGTTCGACGGCTGGCAGGGGCTGGACAGATACGCAGTATTTT. This encodes CASSRSTAGRGWTDTQYF.